These 7 T cell receptor beta chains were all obtained from the same sample, sequenced in a study of shared clonotypes between healthy human individuals (dated by TCRdb to about 2020). Libraries came from the immunoSEQ multiplex PCR assay. Sourced from immuneACCESS, this table was stored by TCRdb with only in-frame sequences that have V and J called. A share of the clones is absent; for the studies checked, an unresolved V gene accounts for under half, and the remainder has no known explanation. This sample lists about 1.5 million clones; approximately 97% were detected once. The ten largest clones add up to about 1.2% of the sample. The sequenced sample consisted of naive CD4+ T cells sorted from blood. Reading the label with the study, this specimen's cell subset or site is: CD45RA+ positively selected. These receptors were taken from a man aged 25 to 45 in good health.

This chain uses TRBV9 with TRBJ1-1; 7 bases line up with TRBD1. CDR3 length: 13 residues. V shed 3 bases and J 1 base; nucleotides not matched to a gene: 0. From germline, CDR1 is SGDLS and CDR2 YYNGEE. The CDR3 nucleotides read TGTGCCAGCAGCGGACAGGGGAACACTGAAGCTTTCTTT. Amino acids: CASSGQGNTEAFF.

V gene TRBV7-6 combines with J gene TRBJ1-3; maybe TRBD1 (5 bases). V lost 4 bases to trimming and J lost 4 bases, with 11 bases between them. The CDR3 is 14 amino acids. From germline, CDR1 is SGHVS and CDR2 FNYEAQ. The CDR3 coding sequence is TGTGCCAGCAGCTACGGGACCGACGGAAACACCATATATTTT. This sequence encodes CASSYGTDGNTIYF.

J is TRBJ2-7 and V is TRBV29-1; D remains unclear. The germline CDR1 and CDR2 sequences are SQVTM and ANQGSEA. The ends were cut back, 5 bases at V and 0 bases at J, with 14 bases in the middle. CDR3 length: 14 amino acids. CDR3 loop: CSVKSERSSYEQYF. The CDR3 DNA is TGCAGCGTTAAGAGCGAGAGATCCTCCTACGAGCAGTACTTC.

V gene TRBV4-2 combines with J gene TRBJ2-3; possible D gene TRBD1, 5 bases. The V end was cut by 2 bases, the J end by 4 bases, with 13 bases between. The CDR3 extends over 15 amino acids. CDR1 and CDR2 from the germline V gene are LGHNA and YNFKEQ. The chain's CDR3 is CASSQRSLGADTQYF. DNA for the CDR3: TGTGCCAGCAGCCAAAGGAGCTTAGGGGCAGATACGCAGTATTTT.

This clone has a single count. The V call is TRBV6-5, the J call TRBJ2-7; no firm D call. Germline V gene data show CDR1 as MNHEY and CDR2 as SVGAGI. The V gene lost 7 bases and the J gene lost 7 bases, with 20 bases spanning the gap. The CDR3 spans 14 residues. Here the CDR3 DNA reads TGTGCCAGCACCCCATTAACGGGTTTGGGGGAGCAGTACTTC. Its protein is CASTPLTGLGEQYF.

This clone was seen only once. The CDR3 loop is CASSPRPSTEAFF. DNA for the CDR3: TGTGCCAGCAGCCCTCGTCCGAGCACTGAAGCTTTCTTT. The chain links TRBV7-2 to TRBJ1-1, with D hard to call. The CDR3 runs 13 residues. V was shortened by 5 bases and J by 4 bases, with 11 bases between the two germline ends. The germline CDR1 and CDR2 sequences are SGHTA and FQGNSA.

V usage is TRBV18 and J usage is TRBJ2-1; 10 nucleotides match TRBD2. The germline CDR1 and CDR2 sequences are KGHSH and LQKENI. V was pared by 3 bases and J by 8 bases, with 10 bases of the junction left unmatched. This CDR3 comprises 16 residues. CDR3 residues: CASSPGAGGPSDEQFF. The CDR3 bases are TGTGCCAGCTCACCGGGAGCGGGAGGGCCGTCTGATGAGCAGTTCTTC.